The present entry profiles one T cell receptor (beta chain) with its context. As yet, its antigen is unknown. The V gene end was trimmed by 6 bases and the J gene end by 7 bases; junction bases not matched to a gene: 14. The CDR3 loop spans 17 amino acids. Germline CDR1 reads KGHDR; CDR2 reads SFDVKD. The data stem from a study of T cells in Graves' hyperthyroidism and ophthalmopathy. Overall study results and limits: Blood also held most thyroid clonotypes expanded beyond 0.001.

Amplification of TCR beta CDR3 regions was performed using RNA transcripts as template. Carried out on the TCR CDR3, a first-round RT-PCR used the HTBI primer set. TCRdb itself ran the multiplex PCR reads through MiXCR, one entry per CDR3 protein. In the table there are about 600,000 distinct CDR3 sequences, 12% to 15% of which are singletons. Disease lasting under 3 months, a NOSPECS grade of at least 4, and a Clinical Activity Score of at least 3 were features of the ophthalmopathy patients. Around 10 ml of fresh peripheral blood supplied the PBMCs. The origin of this receptor is a woman between 18 and 29 years old with Graves' ophthalmopathy. Sequencing was performed on blood. The rearrangement links TRBV24-1 to TRBJ2-2; 9 bases fit TRBD2. DNA of the CDR3: TGTGCCACCAGTAGCTTGGCAGGGACTAGCAAGTTCGGGGAGCTGTTTTTT. As protein: CATSSLAGTSKFGELFF.